This T cell receptor beta chain was identified during a study of blood T cell repertoires in COVID-19. As for the study in general: T cells, B-cell-depleted T cells, or PBMCs provided the cDNA or gDNA that served as material.

TCRdb's copy holds only in-frame clones and misses some; the assay was immunoSEQ multiplex PCR. There are 150,000 to 200,000 clones in the sample; around 80% occur only once, and roughly 6% lies in the top ten. All enrollees were about 18 to 100 years old and from some 24 US areas. Cohort assignment relied on participant-reported clinical history. Trimming took 2 bases from V and 4 from J, leaving 13 bases between them. The length of the CDR3 is 15 residues. Germline V gene lookup returns CDR1 MGHRA and CDR2 YSYEKL. The chain joins TRBV4-1 to TRBJ2-3, with a weak D call TRBD2 (5 bases). The TCR sequence derives from a man aged 40-49 years who had recovered from COVID-19. The sequenced sample was PBMCs or T cells enriched from blood (not recorded which). The CDR3 loop reads CASSQIAGGSDTQYF. Here the CDR3 DNA reads TGCGCCAGCAGCCAAATCGCGGGCGGTTCAGATACGCAGTATTTT.